The text below deals with one T cell receptor (beta chain). The germline gives CDR1 SGHTA, CDR2 FQGNSA. The CDR3 totals 15 residues. Trimming shortened V by 5 bases and J by 1 base, and 15 bases separated the two germline ends. The sample comes from a study of cytotoxic CD8 clonotypes in ibrutinib-treated CLL. Measured with immunoSEQ multiplex PCR; TCRdb has only the in-frame clones, and not every one. The sample holds 30,000 to 40,000 clones, about two thirds seen once. This clonotype was obtained from a human donor with chronic lymphocytic leukemia. Sequenced material: PBMCs, taken at disease progression, from a patient treated with ibrutinib. The V and J genes are TRBV7-2 and TRBJ2-7; TRBD1 or TRBD2 may be the D gene (7 bases each). CDR3: CASSPRGGASYEQYF. The CDR3, as DNA: TGTGCCAGCAGCCCCAGGGGGGGGGCTTCCTACGAGCAGTACTTC.